This TCR beta chain is from a study of cytomegalovirus exposure and HLA in healthy donors. Sequencing was performed with immunoSEQ multiplex PCR; in TCRdb, only in-frame clones are kept and a portion is missing. The sample lists around 60,000 clones, 90% to 97% occurring once. V shed 11 bases, J shed 2 bases, and the junction held 7 bases outside the gene matches. CDR3 size: 14 residues. Looked up from germline, CDR1 is MDHEN and CDR2 is SYDVKM. About this clone: Its antigen is unknown.

Points from the study as a whole: Reports credit the classifier with highly specific, highly sensitive diagnosis of cytomegalovirus status. The investigators catalogued 150 to 200 TCR beta chains as cytomegalovirus-associated. Researchers reported that three CMV-associated chains were confirmed in vitro as CMV antigen-specific.

The chain combines TRBV28 with TRBJ2-1; 9 nucleotides align to TRBD2. The source is a woman aged 18 to 35 in good health and CMV-seronegative. What was sequenced was PBMCs. CDR3 bases: TGTGCCGGCCGTGCGGGAGGGCCCTACAATGAGCAGTTCTTC. Translating it yields CAGRAGGPYNEQFF.